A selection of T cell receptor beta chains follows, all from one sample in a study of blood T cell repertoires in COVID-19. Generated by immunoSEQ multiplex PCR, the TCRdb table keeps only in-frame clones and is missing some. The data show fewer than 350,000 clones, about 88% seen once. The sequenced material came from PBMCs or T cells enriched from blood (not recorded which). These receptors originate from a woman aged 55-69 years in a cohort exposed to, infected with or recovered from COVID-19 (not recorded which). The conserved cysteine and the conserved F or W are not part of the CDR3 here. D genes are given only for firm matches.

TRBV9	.	ASSPQGWPNEKLF
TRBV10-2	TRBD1	ASSELTGSGFYEQY
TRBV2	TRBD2	ASNIAGGLTDTQY
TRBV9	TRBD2	ASSPRVAGGQETQY
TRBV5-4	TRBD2	ASSLREVGSTDTQY
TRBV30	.	AWSGRGEQY
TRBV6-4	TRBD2	ASSDSLLAGATGELF
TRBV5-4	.	ASSTGGTENEKLF
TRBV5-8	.	ASSRGTGIPYNEQF
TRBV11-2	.	ASSHRGSGSPLH
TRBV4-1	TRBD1	ASSRGQAGSGNTIY
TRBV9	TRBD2	ASFGGASSYEQY
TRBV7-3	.	ASSSGTSTDTQY
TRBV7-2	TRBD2	ASSLLAGGYEQY
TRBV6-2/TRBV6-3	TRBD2	ASSYSRRAGVKEQY
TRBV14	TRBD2	ASSRQGTSGTTLI
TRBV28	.	ASSLGSGTTFYEQY
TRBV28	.	ASSLKAPYQPQH
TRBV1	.	TSSQAHKGAWSGNTIY
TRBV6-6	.	ASTDGGFSGNTIY
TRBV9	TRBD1	ASSGGPGTGFTNYGYT
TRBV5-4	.	ASSPSSTSNEQF
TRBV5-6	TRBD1	ASSNRDRGHPEAF
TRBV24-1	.	ATSDLDLPYEQY
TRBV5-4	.	ASSPRGGVSYGYT
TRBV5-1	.	ASNPVGAMGGEQY
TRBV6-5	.	ASSYRGTYEQY
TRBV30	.	AWSQDTYGYT
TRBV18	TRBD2	ASSPPGLATHNEQF
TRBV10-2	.	ASSRGQPGWEKLF
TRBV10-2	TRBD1	ASSDGTGGNGNYGYT
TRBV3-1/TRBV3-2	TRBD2	ASSQQREGSYNEQF
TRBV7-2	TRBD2	ASSLSASGGGQETQY
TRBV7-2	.	ASSLQNGMNTEAF
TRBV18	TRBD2	ASSQKGTTYNEQF
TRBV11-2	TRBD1	ASSEQGNEKLF
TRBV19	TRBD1	ASSPGQGDQPQH
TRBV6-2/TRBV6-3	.	ASSYPSGSGNEQF
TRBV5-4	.	ASSLDSLEKLF